The 21 T cell receptor beta chains below come from one sample, sequenced in a study of blood T cell repertoires in COVID-19. Data came from immunoSEQ multiplex PCR; TCRdb stores just in-frame clones and leaves some out. The sample shows hundreds of thousands of clones, 70% to 85% of them seen only once. The sample comprised peripheral blood. The receptors here all came from a woman of 80 years or more with acute or convalescent COVID-19.

This clone occurred a few times. The J gene is TRBJ2-2, the V gene TRBV5-5, with a possible D match to TRBD1 (6 bases). The CDR3 is made up of 14 amino acids. V lost 6 bases and J 4 bases, leaving 13 bases between the germline ends. Germline V gives CDR1 SGHKS, CDR2 YYEKEE (reference sequence). The CDR3 protein is CASTSTGGTGELFF. As DNA, the CDR3 is TGTGCCAGCACCTCGACAGGTGGCACCGGGGAGCTGTTTTTT.

The chain employs TRBV5-4 and TRBJ2-1; 8 bases match TRBD2. CDR1 is SGHNT and CDR2 is YYREEE in the germline V gene (reference sequence). This CDR3 contains 15 residues. The junction had 10 bases not matched to a gene; V was cut back by 4 bases and J by 7 bases. The CDR3 here is CASSQGLESRNEQFF. CDR3 in DNA: TGTGCCAGCAGCCAGGGACTAGAATCACGGAATGAGCAGTTCTTC.

This clone was detected a few times. The chain combines TRBV7-8 with TRBJ1-1, with D maybe TRBD1 (5 bases). Germline V gives CDR1 SGHVS, CDR2 FQNEAQ. The CDR3 has 12 amino acids. V gave up 5 bases and J gave up 10 bases, with 14 bases separating them. CDR3 sequence (DNA): TGTGCCAGCAGCCAAGACGGGGGTGGAGCTTTCTTT. Translating gives CASSQDGGGAFF.

This CDR3 is CASSSGTGGRTDTQYF. DNA for the CDR3: TGTGCCAGCAGTTCCGGGACAGGGGGTCGCACAGATACGCAGTATTTT. V usage is TRBV5-5 and J usage is TRBJ2-3; the match to TRBD1 covers 11 bases. CDR3 length equals 16 residues. V gave up 5 bases and J gave up 1 base; unmatched junction bases: 6. The germline V gene encodes CDR1 SGHKS and CDR2 YYEKEE (reference sequence).

This clone showed up just a few times. This chain links TRBV6-4 with TRBJ2-1, with D perhaps TRBD2 (6 bases). Germline CDR1 MRHNA, CDR2 SNTAGT. The CDR3 sequence is 15 residues long. Trimming removed 7 bases at V and 7 bases at J, with 20 bases between. CDR3 protein: CASKRDWASENEQFF. CDR3 in DNA: TGTGCCAGCAAAAGGGACTGGGCGTCCGAGAATGAGCAGTTCTTC.

This rearrangement joins TRBV2 to TRBJ1-2; D is uncertain. From germline, CDR1 is SNHLY and CDR2 FYNNEI. Between the trimmed V and J ends, which lost 4 bases and 9 bases, there was a span of 9 bases. The CDR3 covers 11 residues. The CDR3 reads CASSATVSYTF. The DNA for the CDR3 is TGTGCCAGCAGTGCCACAGTCAGCTACACCTTC.

This chain links TRBV6-2 or TRBV6-3 with TRBJ2-5, with 12 bases aligning to TRBD2. Per the germline V gene, CDR1 is MNHEY and CDR2 is SVGEGT. The V gene end was trimmed by 5 bases and the J gene end by 7 bases; junction bases not matched to a gene: 11. CDR3 size: 16 residues. CDR3 DNA: TGTGCCAGCAGTCCCCTTACTAGCGGGGGGTTTGGGACCCAGTACTTC. Its translation: CASSPLTSGGFGTQYF.

The gene calls are TRBV6-5 and TRBJ2-1; the D gene is possibly TRBD2 (6 bases). V dropped 4 bases and J dropped 7 bases, with 14 bases sitting between them. The CDR3 loop spans 14 amino acids. Germline V lookup: CDR1 MNHEY, CDR2 SVGAGI. For the CDR3, the DNA is TGTGCCAGCAGTTCAACTGGACGGGGGAATGAGCAGTTCTTC. Its protein product is CASSSTGRGNEQFF.

The V call is TRBV7-2, the J call TRBJ2-5, with TRBD2 matching 9 bases. This CDR3 has 15 residues. Per the germline V gene, CDR1 is SGHTA and CDR2 is FQGNSA. V was clipped by 3 bases and J by 4 bases; unmatched bases: 6. This CDR3 reads CASSFSPSGTETQYF. CDR3 coding DNA: TGTGCCAGCAGCTTCTCTCCTAGCGGGACAGAGACCCAGTACTTC. Complete variable domain (other parts from reference TRBV7-2 and TRBJ2-5): GAGVSQSPSNKVTEKGKDVELRCDPISGHTALYWYRQSLGQGLEFLIYFQGNSAPDKSGLPSDRFSAERTGGSVSTLTIQRTQQEDSAVYLCASSFSPSGTETQYFGPGTRLLVL.

The J gene is TRBJ2-7, the V gene TRBV7-2; 10 bases are a match to TRBD2. Germline CDR1 and CDR2: SGHTA and FQGNSA. J was trimmed by 4 bases and V by 3 bases; bases with no gene match: 12. This CDR3 has 17 residues. Here the CDR3 reads CASSLPPVSSGGYEQYF. In DNA form, the CDR3 reads TGTGCCAGCAGCTTGCCTCCGGTATCTAGCGGGGGTTACGAGCAGTACTTC.

This clone was detected a few times. This chain links TRBV6-5 with TRBJ1-5; the D gene is possibly TRBD1 (6 bases). V lost 6 bases and J 6 bases, leaving 18 bases between the germline ends. The germline V gene has CDR1 MNHEY and CDR2 SVGAGI. This CDR3 is built from 15 residues. CDR3 residues: CASRSTGKRSQPQHF. The CDR3, as DNA: TGTGCCAGCAGGTCTACAGGGAAAAGGAGTCAGCCCCAGCATTTT.

The CDR3: CATSGSTDTQYF. Here the CDR3 DNA reads TGTGCCACATCGGGAAGCACAGATACGCAGTATTTT. The chain recombines TRBV19 with TRBJ2-3, with D maybe TRBD2 (5 bases). This CDR3 comprises 12 residues. V gave up 10 bases and J gave up 0 bases, with 8 bases separating them. Germline CDR1 is LNHDA and CDR2 is SQIVND (reference sequence).

This chain links TRBV4-2 with TRBJ1-2, with unresolved D. This CDR3 region has 15 residues. The V gene's germline CDR1 is LGHNA and CDR2 YNFKEQ. V lost 1 base and J 1 base, leaving 10 bases between the germline ends. CDR3 nucleotide sequence: TGTGCCAGCAGCCAAGGGTTTGAACTTAACTATGGCTACACCTTC. Encoded protein: CASSQGFELNYGYTF.

The gene calls are TRBV6-2 or TRBV6-3 and TRBJ1-1, with TRBD1 matching 7 bases. CDR3 length: 14 amino acids. V shed 0 bases and J 6 bases; nucleotides not matched to a gene: 4. Germline V gives CDR1 MNHEY, CDR2 SVGEGT. The chain's CDR3 is CASSYSYRGAEAFF. DNA of the CDR3: TGTGCCAGCAGTTACTCTTACAGGGGCGCTGAAGCTTTCTTT.

The V and J genes are TRBV7-9 and TRBJ2-1, with D perhaps TRBD1 (5 bases). The V end lost 0 bases, the J end lost 5 bases, and 11 bases lay between the germline ends. The CDR3 spans 15 residues. The germline V gene has CDR1 SEHNR and CDR2 FQNEAQ (reference sequence). CDR3 protein: CASSLAQVVNNEQFF. For the CDR3, the DNA is TGTGCCAGCAGCTTAGCACAGGTGGTGAACAATGAGCAGTTCTTC. Full variable domain (remainder filled in from reference TRBV7-9 and TRBJ2-1): DTGVSQNPRHKITKRGQNVTFRCDPISEHNRLYWYRQTLGQGPEFLTYFQNEAQLEKSRLLSDRFSAERPKGSFSTLEIQRTEQGDSAMYLCASSLAQVVNNEQFFGPGTRLTVL.

V gene TRBV19 combines with J gene TRBJ1-2, with D perhaps TRBD1 (6 bases). Trimming removed 5 bases from V and 6 bases from J, with 16 bases in between. Germline lookup yields CDR1 LNHDA and CDR2 SQIVND (reference sequence). There are 14 residues in the CDR3. For the CDR3, the DNA is TGTGCCAGTAGTGCGCAAAACAGGGTTCATGGCTACACCTTC. It translates to CASSAQNRVHGYTF.

The rearrangement uses TRBV14 and TRBJ2-2, with 14 nucleotides matching TRBD2. V shed 5 bases and J 4 bases; nucleotides not matched to a gene: 9. Germline lookup yields CDR1 SGHDN and CDR2 FVKESK. This CDR3 contains 18 residues. This CDR3 is CASSAGLAGEPVTGELFF. The CDR3 bases are TGTGCCAGCAGCGCGGGACTAGCGGGAGAACCGGTCACCGGGGAGCTGTTTTTT. Complete variable domain (other parts from reference TRBV14 and TRBJ2-2): EAGVTQFPSHSVIEKGQTVTLRCDPISGHDNLYWYRRVMGKEIKFLLHFVKESKQDESGMPNNRFLAERTGGTYSTLKVQPAELEDSGVYFCASSAGLAGEPVTGELFFGEGSRLTVL.

The gene calls are TRBV4-3 and TRBJ2-7; D is possibly TRBD1 (6 bases). This CDR3 has 17 amino acids. Germline V gene sequence: CDR1 LGHNA, CDR2 YSLEER. V was pared by 1 base and J by 3 bases, with 19 bases between. The CDR3 spells CASSQAPAGADLYEQYF. For the CDR3, the DNA is TGCGCCAGCAGCCAAGCCCCAGCAGGGGCTGACCTCTACGAGCAGTACTTC.

V usage is TRBV18 and J usage is TRBJ1-2, with 9 bases identical to TRBD1. The J segment lost 2 bases and the V segment lost 2 bases, leaving 9 bases of the junction unmatched. Germline CDR1 reads KGHSH; CDR2 reads LQKENI. The CDR3 extends over 17 amino acids. DNA of the CDR3: TGTGCCAGCTCACCAGCCGGGACAGGGTCTCCCAACTATGGCTACACCTTC. Its translation: CASSPAGTGSPNYGYTF.

This chain uses TRBV3-1 (or the pseudogene TRBV3-2) with TRBJ1-4; unclear D gene. Looked up from germline, CDR1 is LGHDT and CDR2 is YNNKEL (reference sequence). V dropped 3 bases and J dropped 0 bases, with 8 bases sitting between them. The CDR3 loop spans 15 amino acids. In DNA, the CDR3 is TGTGCCAGCAGCCATATCACAGCAACTAATGAAAAACTGTTTTTT. It specifies CASSHITATNEKLFF.

This clone turned up a few times. V gene TRBV7-2 combines with J gene TRBJ2-6, with D possibly TRBD1 on 5 matching bases. CDR3 length: 15 residues. The V gene lost 5 bases and the J gene lost 0 bases, with 8 bases spanning the gap. Germline V lookup: CDR1 SGHTA, CDR2 FQGNSA. The CDR3 DNA reads TGTGCCAGCAGCGCCCAGGGCTCTGGGGCCAACGTCCTGACTTTC. Protein: CASSAQGSGANVLTF.